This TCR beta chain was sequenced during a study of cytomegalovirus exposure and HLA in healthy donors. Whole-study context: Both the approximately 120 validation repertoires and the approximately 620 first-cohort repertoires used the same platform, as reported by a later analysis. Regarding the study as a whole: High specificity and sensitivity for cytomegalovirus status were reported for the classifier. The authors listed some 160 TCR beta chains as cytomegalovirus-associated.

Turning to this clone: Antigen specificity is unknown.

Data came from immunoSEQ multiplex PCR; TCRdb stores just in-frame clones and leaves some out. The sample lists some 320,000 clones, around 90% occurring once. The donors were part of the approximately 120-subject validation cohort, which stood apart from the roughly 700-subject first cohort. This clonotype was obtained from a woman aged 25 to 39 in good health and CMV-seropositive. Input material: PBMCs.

CDR3: CASSETWGEQYF. The CDR3, as DNA: TGTGCCAGCAGTGAGACGTGGGGCGAGCAGTACTTC. The gene calls are TRBV2 and TRBJ2-7, with D uncertain. Germline CDR1 and CDR2: SNHLY and FYNNEI. This CDR3 contains 12 residues. V gave up 3 bases and J gave up 6 bases, with 9 bases separating them.